A single TCR beta chain is shown here with its context. Its target is unknown. Negative isolation was used for CD8+ and CD4+ T cells, and FACS enrichment was applied to TEMRA cells. These data originate in a study of CD8 T cells in Susac syndrome. Study-level information: When their blood was taken, the Susac syndrome patients had either not yet had any therapy, were taking corticosteroids, or were taking intravenous immunoglobulin alone.

V was clipped by 3 bases and J by 4 bases, with 12 bases between them. The CDR3 runs to 14 residues. Study-wide findings and caveats: Clonal expansion was not seen in any Susac syndrome CD4+ T cell repertoire.

Reverse transcription of about 0.5 to 1 ug RNA used random hexamers. TCRdb reprocessed the immunoSEQ multiplex PCR reads with MiXCR, giving one entry per CDR3 protein. Altogether about 240,000 distinct CDR3 sequences are present, 96% being singletons, with the ten largest covering approximately 0.1%. The specimen sequenced was CD4+ T cells from PBMCs. The source of this sequence is a human donor with Susac syndrome. This chain joins TRBV12-3 or TRBV12-4 and TRBJ1-2; D may be TRBD1 (5 bases). In nucleotides, the CDR3 is TGTGCCAGCAGTTTCCGAGGTGGGGGCTATGGCTACACCTTC. Amino acid sequence: CASSFRGGGYGYTF.